This T cell receptor (beta chain) was profiled in a study of cytomegalovirus exposure and HLA in healthy donors. Regarding the study as a whole: A few CMV-associated chains were confirmed in vitro to be specific for CMV antigens. According to reports, the classifier identified cytomegalovirus status with high specificity and sensitivity. The study flagged around 150 TCR beta chains as cytomegalovirus-associated.

A single count supports this clone. Its antigen is as yet unknown. Germline V gives CDR1 SGHNT, CDR2 YYREEE (reference sequence). The CDR3 has 14 residues. V gave up 0 bases and J gave up 4 bases; unmatched junction bases: 3. Method: immunoSEQ multiplex PCR; TCRdb's copy keeps in-frame clones and lacks some. The sample lists 250,000 or so clones, around 87% seen once, with under 0.4% in the top ten. The TCR comes from a woman aged 18 to 35 in good health and CMV-seronegative. The sequenced sample consisted of PBMCs. The gene calls are TRBV5-4 and TRBJ1-1, with 7 bases aligning to TRBD1. Here the CDR3 reads CASSLGQGITEAFF. DNA for the CDR3: TGTGCCAGCAGCTTGGGACAGGGAATCACTGAAGCTTTCTTT.